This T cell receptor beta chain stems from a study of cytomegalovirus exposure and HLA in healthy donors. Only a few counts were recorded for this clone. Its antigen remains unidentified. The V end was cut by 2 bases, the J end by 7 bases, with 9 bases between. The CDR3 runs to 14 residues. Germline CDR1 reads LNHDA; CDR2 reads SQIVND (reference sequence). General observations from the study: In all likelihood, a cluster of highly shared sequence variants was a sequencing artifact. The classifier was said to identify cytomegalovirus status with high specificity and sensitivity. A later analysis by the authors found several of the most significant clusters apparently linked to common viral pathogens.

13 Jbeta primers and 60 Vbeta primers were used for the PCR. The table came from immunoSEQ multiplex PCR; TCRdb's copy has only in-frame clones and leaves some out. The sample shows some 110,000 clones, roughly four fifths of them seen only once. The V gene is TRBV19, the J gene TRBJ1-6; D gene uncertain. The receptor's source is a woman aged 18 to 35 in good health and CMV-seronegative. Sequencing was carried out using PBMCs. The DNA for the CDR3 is TGTGCCAGTAGTATACTCCCCCAGAATTCACCCCTCCACTTT. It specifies CASSILPQNSPLHF. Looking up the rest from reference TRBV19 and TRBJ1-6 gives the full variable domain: DGGITQSPKYLFRKEGQNVTLSCEQNLNHDAMYWYRQDPGQGLRLIYYSQIVNDFQKGDIAEGYSVSREKKESFPLTVTSAQKNPTAFYLCASSILPQNSPLHFGNGTRLTVT.